One T cell receptor beta chain is described in this entry. The data originate from a study of blood T cell repertoires in COVID-19. As for the study in general: Some COVID-19 samples were acute and others convalescent; all came from the United States, Italy and Spain. T cells, B-cell-depleted T cells, or PBMCs provided the cDNA or gDNA that served as material.

Germline V gives CDR1 LGHNT, CDR2 FRNRAP. This CDR3 spans 15 amino acids. Trimming stripped 0 bases from V and 2 bases from J, with 8 bases between. Original processing notes: Amplifying reference gene primers gave estimates of nucleated cell counts. TCRdb's copy holds only in-frame clones and misses some; the assay was immunoSEQ multiplex PCR. The V and J calls and clone size come from that table; D and trimming were worked out from the DNA. The table shows approximately 350,000 clones, with around 86% occurring only once. Seattle patients were enrolled while actively infected and followed longitudinally.

This TCR was recovered from a woman in her 50s with COVID-19, enrolled during active disease. The sample comprised peripheral blood. The gene calls are TRBV12-5 and TRBJ2-4, with a tentative D call TRBD2 (6 bases). In nucleotides, the CDR3 is TGTGCTAGTGGTTTGGTAGCGGGTTCCAAAAACATTCAGTACTTC. Encoded protein: CASGLVAGSKNIQYF.